The clone carrying this T cell receptor beta chain was counted only a few times. Its matching antigen is unknown. CDR3 size: 14 residues. V was pared by 11 bases and J by 0 bases, with 6 bases of the junction left unmatched. Germline V gene data show CDR1 as MNHNY and CDR2 as SVGAGI (reference sequence). The data were produced by immunoSEQ multiplex PCR, yet TCRdb's version contains in-frame clones alone and is incomplete. This table has under 100,000 clones, 80% to 95% appearing once. The sample belongs to a study of graft-versus-host responses after intestinal transplantation. In the study overall: Transplant types were multivisceral, liver-intestinal, or isolated intestinal.

Study-wide findings and caveats: Declining HvG levels early post-transplant were linked to peak circulating GvH clone levels. The authors found GvH clones in recipient marrow, some appearing first in ileum or blood.

The source is a human patient who received an intestinal transplant, so some T cells may come from the graft donor. The sequences come from PBMCs, collected 453 days after intestinal transplant. The chain is built from TRBV6-6 and TRBJ2-2; 7 nucleotides match TRBD1. The CDR3 sequence: CAANQGANTGELFF. The CDR3 region has the DNA TGTGCCGCTAACCAGGGGGCGAACACCGGGGAGCTGTTTTTT.